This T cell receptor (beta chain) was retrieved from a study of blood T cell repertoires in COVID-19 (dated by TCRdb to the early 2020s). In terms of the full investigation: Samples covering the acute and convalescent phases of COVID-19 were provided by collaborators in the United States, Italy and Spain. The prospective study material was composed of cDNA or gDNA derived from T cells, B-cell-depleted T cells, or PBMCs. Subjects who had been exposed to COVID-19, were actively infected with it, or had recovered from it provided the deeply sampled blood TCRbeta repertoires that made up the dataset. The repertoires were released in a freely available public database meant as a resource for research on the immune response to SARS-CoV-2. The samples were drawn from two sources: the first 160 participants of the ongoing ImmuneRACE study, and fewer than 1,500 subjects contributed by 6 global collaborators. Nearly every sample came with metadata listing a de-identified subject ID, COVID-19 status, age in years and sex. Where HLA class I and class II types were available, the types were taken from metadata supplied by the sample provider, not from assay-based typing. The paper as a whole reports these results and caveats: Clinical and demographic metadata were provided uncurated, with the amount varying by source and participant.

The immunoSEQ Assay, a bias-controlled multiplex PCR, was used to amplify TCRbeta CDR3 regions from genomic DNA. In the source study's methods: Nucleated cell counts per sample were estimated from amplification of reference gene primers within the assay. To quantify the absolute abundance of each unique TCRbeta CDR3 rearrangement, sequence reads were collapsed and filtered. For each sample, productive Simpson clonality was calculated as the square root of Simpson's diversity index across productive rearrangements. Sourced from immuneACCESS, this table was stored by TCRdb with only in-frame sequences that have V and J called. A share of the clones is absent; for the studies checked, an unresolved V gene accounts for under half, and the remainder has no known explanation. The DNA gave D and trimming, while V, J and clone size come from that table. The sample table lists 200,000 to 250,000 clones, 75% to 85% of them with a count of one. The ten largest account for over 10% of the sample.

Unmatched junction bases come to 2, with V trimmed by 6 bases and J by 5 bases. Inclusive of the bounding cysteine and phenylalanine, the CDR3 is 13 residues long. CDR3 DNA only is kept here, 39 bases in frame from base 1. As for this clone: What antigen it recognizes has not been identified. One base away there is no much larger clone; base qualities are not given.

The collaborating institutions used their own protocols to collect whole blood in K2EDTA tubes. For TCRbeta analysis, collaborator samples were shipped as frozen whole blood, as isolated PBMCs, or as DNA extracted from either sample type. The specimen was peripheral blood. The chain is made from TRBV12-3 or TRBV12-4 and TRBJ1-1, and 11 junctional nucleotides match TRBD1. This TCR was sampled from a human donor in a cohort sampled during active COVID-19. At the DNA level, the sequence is TGTGCCAGCAGGGGACAGGGGGAAACTGAAGCTTTCTTT. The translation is CASRGQGETEAFF.